A single sample is the source of the 11 T cell receptor beta chains below, sequenced in a study of blood T cell repertoires in COVID-19. TCRdb's copy holds only in-frame clones and misses some; the assay was immunoSEQ multiplex PCR. In the table there are fewer than 150,000 clones, 84% of which are singletons. The specimen was peripheral blood. The source is a human donor in a cohort sampled during active COVID-19.

V and J are TRBV7-2 and TRBJ2-3; no firm D call. Germline lookup yields CDR1 SGHTA and CDR2 FQGNSA. This CDR3 region has 15 residues. The V gene lost 4 bases and the J gene lost 1 base, with 12 bases spanning the gap. The DNA for the CDR3 is TGTGCCAGCAGCTCCGGTAGTGAGCGCACAGATACGCAGTATTTT. Protein product: CASSSGSERTDTQYF.

The V gene is TRBV5-1, the J gene TRBJ1-6; maybe TRBD1 (5 bases). The CDR3 loop spans 15 amino acids. The V and J ends lost 1 base and 3 bases respectively, with 8 bases between them. Germline loops: CDR1 SGHRS, CDR2 YFSETQ. The CDR3 here is CASSLSGVYNSPLHF. In nucleotides, the CDR3 is TGCGCCAGCAGCTTGTCGGGGGTCTATAATTCACCCCTCCACTTT. The full variable domain, in which reference TRBV5-1 and TRBJ1-6 provide the parts outside the CDR3, is KAGVTQTPRYLIKTRGQQVTLSCSPISGHRSVSWYQQTPGQGLQFLFEYFSETQRNKGNFPGRFSGRQFSNSRSEMNVSTLELGDSALYLCASSLSGVYNSPLHFGNGTRLTVT.

The rearrangement links TRBV6-2 or TRBV6-3 to TRBJ1-5; the match to TRBD1 covers 8 bases. Germline V gene lookup returns CDR1 MNHEY and CDR2 SVGEGT. V lost 6 bases, J lost 4 bases, and 5 bases stayed unmatched. This CDR3 is 14 amino acids long. The CDR3 sequence is CASSAGGVNQPQHF. The CDR3 DNA is TGTGCCAGCAGCGCAGGGGGCGTAAATCAGCCCCAGCATTTT.

The chain joins TRBV6-2 or TRBV6-3 to TRBJ1-1; D gene uncertain. Germline CDR1 and CDR2: MNHEY and SVGEGT. V shed 2 bases and J shed 2 bases, with 9 bases lying between them. This CDR3 has 14 residues. The CDR3 DNA is TGTGCCAGCAGTTACATCGACACCAACACTGAAGCTTTCTTT. Amino acid sequence: CASSYIDTNTEAFF.

The chain carries TRBV5-8 and TRBJ2-5, with a weak D call TRBD2 (6 bases). Trimming shortened V by 3 bases and J by 2 bases, and 17 bases separated the two germline ends. In germline, CDR1 is SGHTS, CDR2 YDEGEE. This CDR3 is 16 amino acids long. CDR3 sequence (DNA): TGTGCCAGCAGCTGGGGGGTAGCGGATTCACAAGAGACCCAGTACTTC. Protein: CASSWGVADSQETQYF.

V gene TRBV5-1 combines with J gene TRBJ1-1; D is unresolved. Trimming removed 4 bases from V and 3 bases from J, with 13 bases in between. This CDR3 has 14 residues. In germline, CDR1 is SGHRS, CDR2 YFSETQ. The CDR3 is CASSPSSVDTEAFF. CDR3 coding DNA: TGCGCCAGCAGCCCGAGCTCGGTGGACACTGAAGCTTTCTTT.

As for this clone: The junction departs from the called germline gene at one end, perhaps through a read error. The same CDR3 arises from other DNA sequences in this sample as well. The chain employs TRBV11-3 and TRBJ2-7; TRBD1 aligns across 8 bases. The CDR3 is 15 amino acids. Germline V gene sequence: CDR1 SGHNT, CDR2 YENEEA. The CDR3 nucleotides read TGTGCCAGCAGCTCCCGGGACAGGAGTTCCTATGAGCAGTACTTC. This sequence encodes CASSSRDRSSYEQYF. The full variable domain, in which reference TRBV11-3 and TRBJ2-7 provide the parts outside the CDR3, is EAGVVQSPRYKIIEKKQPVAFWCNPISGHNTLYWYLQNLGQGPELLIRYENEEAVDDSQLPKDRFSAERLKGVDSTLKIQPAELGDSAVYLCASSSRDRSSYEQYFGPGTRLTVT.

The V call is TRBV5-1, the J call TRBJ2-3, with D perhaps matching TRBD1 (6 bases). CDR3 size: 16 residues. Germline V gene lookup returns CDR1 SGHRS and CDR2 YFSETQ. The ends were cut back, 2 bases at V and 4 bases at J, with 17 bases in the middle. CDR3 DNA sequence: TGCGCCAGCAGCTTAGGTGGGGGCTCGGTCTCAGATACGCAGTATTTT. Translation: CASSLGGGSVSDTQYF. The full variable domain, completed using reference TRBV5-1 and TRBJ2-3, is KAGVTQTPRYLIKTRGQQVTLSCSPISGHRSVSWYQQTPGQGLQFLFEYFSETQRNKGNFPGRFSGRQFSNSRSEMNVSTLELGDSALYLCASSLGGGSVSDTQYFGPGTRLTVL.

The chain carries TRBV5-6 and TRBJ1-5, with D unclear. V was clipped by 1 base and J by 5 bases, with 7 bases between them. The V gene's germline CDR1 is SGHDT and CDR2 YYEEEE. The CDR3 has 13 residues. The CDR3 sequence is CASSLKPDQPQHF. DNA for the CDR3: TGTGCCAGCAGCTTGAAGCCCGATCAGCCCCAGCATTTT.

V is TRBV5-1 and J is TRBJ2-1; perhaps TRBD2 as D (5 bases). The CDR3 contains 16 residues. Trimming took 4 bases from V and 5 from J, leaving 19 bases between them. Germline CDR1 reads SGHRS; CDR2 reads YFSETQ. The CDR3 loop reads CASSPSPGQTNNEQFF. CDR3 DNA: TGCGCCAGCAGCCCCAGCCCGGGTCAGACTAACAATGAGCAGTTCTTC. Variable domain in full (rest from reference TRBV5-1 and TRBJ2-1): KAGVTQTPRYLIKTRGQQVTLSCSPISGHRSVSWYQQTPGQGLQFLFEYFSETQRNKGNFPGRFSGRQFSNSRSEMNVSTLELGDSALYLCASSPSPGQTNNEQFFGPGTRLTVL.

The chain combines TRBV20-1 with TRBJ2-1, with no clear D. Trimming pared 0 bases from V and 9 bases from J, leaving 6 bases between. The CDR3 has 11 amino acids. Germline V lookup: CDR1 DFQATT, CDR2 SNEGSKA (reference sequence). CDR3 protein: CSARDPGEQFF. CDR3 nucleotides: TGCAGTGCTAGAGATCCCGGTGAGCAGTTCTTC.